A single sample gave rise to the 3 T cell receptor beta chains below, sequenced in a study of blood T cell repertoires in COVID-19. Repertoires were generated with immunoSEQ multiplex PCR, while TCRdb's copy carries only in-frame clones and drops some. The data contain over 65,000 clones, around four fifths of them singletons. Sequencing was performed on peripheral blood. These receptors all come from an elderly man with active or convalescent COVID-19.

The V call is TRBV10-3, the J call TRBJ1-1; no clear D. The germline V gene has CDR1 ENHRY and CDR2 SYGVKD. This CDR3 spans 14 amino acids. V was cut by 4 bases and J by 4 bases, with 13 bases left in between. CDR3 residues: CAISAGTDGTEAFF. CDR3 sequence (DNA): TGTGCCATCAGTGCGGGAACAGACGGCACTGAAGCTTTCTTT.

This chain links TRBV6-2 or TRBV6-3 with TRBJ1-5; TRBD1 matches 7 bases. There are 15 residues in the CDR3. The trim removed 5 bases at V and 6 bases at J, leaving 10 bases unmatched. The germline gives CDR1 MNHEY, CDR2 SVGEGT. The CDR3: CASSPPTGSGQPQHF. The CDR3 DNA is TGTGCCAGCAGTCCCCCGACAGGGTCTGGTCAGCCCCAGCATTTT.

V and J are TRBV5-1 and TRBJ2-1; possibly TRBD1 for D (5 bases). The CDR3 extends over 14 amino acids. Per the germline V gene, CDR1 is SGHRS and CDR2 is YFSETQ. V lost 3 bases to trimming and J lost 8 bases, with 15 bases between them. In nucleotides, the CDR3 is TGCGCCAGCAGCTCTATTCGGCTAGGGGATGAGCAGTTCTTC. Translated: CASSSIRLGDEQFF.